This TCR beta chain was sequenced during a study of control samples from healthy donors and cancer patients. V was clipped by 5 bases and J by 7 bases, with 12 bases between them. The CDR3 extends over 13 amino acids. From germline, CDR1 is GTSNPN and CDR2 SVGIG (reference sequence). Assay used: immunoSEQ multiplex PCR; TCRdb lists only in-frame clones, some missing. Of some 95,000 clones listed, 70% to 90% were seen once; the top ten hold 11% to 15%. The sequenced material came from blood. The origin of this receptor is a man under 40 in good health. V is TRBV30 and J is TRBJ1-6, with D maybe TRBD1 (5 bases). The CDR3 loop is CAWEGVGNSPLHF. The DNA for the CDR3 is TGTGCCTGGGAAGGGGTAGGAAATTCACCCCTCCACTTT.